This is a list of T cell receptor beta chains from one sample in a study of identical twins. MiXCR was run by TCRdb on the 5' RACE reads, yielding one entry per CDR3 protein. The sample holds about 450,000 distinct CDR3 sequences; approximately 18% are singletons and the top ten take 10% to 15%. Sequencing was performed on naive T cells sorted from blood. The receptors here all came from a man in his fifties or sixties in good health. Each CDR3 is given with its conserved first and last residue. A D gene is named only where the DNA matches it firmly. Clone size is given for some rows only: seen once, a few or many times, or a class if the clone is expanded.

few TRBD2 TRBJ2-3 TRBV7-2 TGTGCCAGCAGCTTTAGCGGGAAAGAAACTTATACGCAGTATTTT CASSFSGKETYTQYF
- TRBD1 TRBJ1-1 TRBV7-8 TGTGCCAGCAGCCCCGGGACAGGGCCGAACACTGAAGCTTTCTTT CASSPGTGPNTEAFF
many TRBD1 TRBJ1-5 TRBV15 TGTGCCACCAGCAGAGATTACAGGACAGGGTCATTATATGGCAATCAGCCCCAGCATTTT CATSRDYRTGSLYGNQPQHF
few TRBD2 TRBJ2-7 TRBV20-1 TGCAGTGTTCGGACTAGCGGGAGTGGGGAATACGAGCAGTACTTC CSVRTSGSGEYEQYF
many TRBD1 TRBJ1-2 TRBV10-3 TGTGCCATCAGTGGGGACAGGGGTCGGGATGGCTACACCTTC CAISGDRGRDGYTF
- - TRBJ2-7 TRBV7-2 TGTGCCAGCAGCTTAAGAGGGGGGGCTGGGCGTGAGCAGTACTTC CASSLRGGAGREQYF
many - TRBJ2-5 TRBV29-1 TGCAGCGCGCTCGGGACAAACCAAGAGACCCAGTACTTC CSALGTNQETQYF
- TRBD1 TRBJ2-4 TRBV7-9 TGTGCCAGCAGCGAACAGGGGGCGATAGCCAAAAACATTCAGTACTTC CASSEQGAIAKNIQYF
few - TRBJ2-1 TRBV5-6 TGTGCCAGCAGCCCCAGAGCAGGGGTCGACTACAATGAGCAGTTCTTC CASSPRAGVDYNEQFF
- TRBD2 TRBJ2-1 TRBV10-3 TGTGCCATCAGTGACCGGGAGGGAGGGGGTGAGCAGTTCTTC CAISDREGGGEQFF
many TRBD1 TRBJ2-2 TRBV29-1 TGCAGCGTAGACAGGGGAACCGGGGAGCTGTTTTTT CSVDRGTGELFF
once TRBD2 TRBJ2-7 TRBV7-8 TGTGCCAGCAGCTCGCTCCGAGCGGGATTATACGAGCAGTACTTC CASSSLRAGLYEQYF
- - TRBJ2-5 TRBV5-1 TGCGCCAGCAGCTTAATTGGGCAGGTAGCCCGGGGGAGCGAGACCCAGTACTTC CASSLIGQVARGSETQYF
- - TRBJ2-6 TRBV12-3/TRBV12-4 TGTGCCAGCACCACTTGGGATTCCTATTACTCTGGGGCCAACGTCCTGACTTTC CASTTWDSYYSGANVLTF
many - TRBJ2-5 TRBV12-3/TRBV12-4 TGTGCCAGCGGCGAGGCAGGTTCCAGGGAGACCCAGTACTTC CASGEAGSRETQYF
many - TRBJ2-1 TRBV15 TGTGCCACCAGCAGAGGTGACAGTGAGCAGTTCTTC CATSRGDSEQFF
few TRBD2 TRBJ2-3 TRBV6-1 TGTGCCAGCAGTCCGGGACTAGCGGGAGGGCCTCTCAGCACAGATACGCAGTATTTT CASSPGLAGGPLSTDTQYF
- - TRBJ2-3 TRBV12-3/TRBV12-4 TGTGCCAGCAGTTACAGGGATGGCACAGATACGCAGTATTTT CASSYRDGTDTQYF
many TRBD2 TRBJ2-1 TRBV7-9 TGTGCCAGCAGCCGTGCGGGAGCTAGCGCTACCTACAATGAGCAGTTCTTC CASSRAGASATYNEQFF
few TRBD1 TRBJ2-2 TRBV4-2 TGTGCCAGCAGCCAAGTTGCGAAGACAGGGGTCACCGGGGAGCTGTTTTTT CASSQVAKTGVTGELFF
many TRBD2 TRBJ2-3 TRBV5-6 TGTGCCAGCAGCTGGGGACTAACGTTACCAGATACGCAGTATTTT CASSWGLTLPDTQYF
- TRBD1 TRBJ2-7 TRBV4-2 TGTGCCAGCAGCCAAGACGCAGGGGGCCATAAAACCTACGAGCAGTACTTC CASSQDAGGHKTYEQYF
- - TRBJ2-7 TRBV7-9 TGTGCCTGCGGACGAAACTCCTACGAGCAGTACTTC CACGRNSYEQYF
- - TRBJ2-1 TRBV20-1 TGCAGTGCTCGCGATGGGGGGCGTGAGCAGTTCTTC CSARDGGREQFF
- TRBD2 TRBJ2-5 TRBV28 TGTGCCAGCAGTTTTGGGCTAGCGGGAGGAGAGACCCAGTACTTC CASSFGLAGGETQYF